The present entry profiles one TCR beta chain with its context. The target antigen is unknown. The data are from a study of early T cells in non-severe SARS-CoV-2 infection. Looking at the study overall: Alpha and beta chains were unpaired, from unsorted whole-blood bulk RNA.

As part of library construction, unique molecular identifiers were attached to individual cDNA molecules. From the 5' RACE reads, TCRdb called clonotypes with MiXCR, one entry per CDR3 protein. This sample has around 52,000 distinct CDR3 sequences, with under 14% found just once. Study-level results: Anti-spike CD8 responses were favored in VDJdb matching, and private and CD4 specificities were missed.

V shed 4 bases, J shed 3 bases, and the junction held 5 bases outside the gene matches. CDR3 length: 15 amino acids. Germline V gives CDR1 ENHRY, CDR2 SYGVKD. This clonotype was sampled from an adult who was a healthcare worker with PCR-confirmed SARS-CoV-2 infection or an uninfected control (not recorded which). The sample consisted of whole blood. V gene TRBV10-3 combines with J gene TRBJ2-7, with 11 nucleotides matching TRBD1. CDR3 sequence: CAISGGQGANYEQYF. The DNA for the CDR3 is TGTGCCATCAGTGGAGGACAGGGGGCTAACTACGAGCAGTACTTC.